This TCR beta chain was found in a study of response to subunit inactivated influenza vaccine. TCRdb redid the calling of the RT-PCR reads with MiXCR, one entry per CDR3 protein. Among hundreds of thousands of distinct CDR3 sequences, about a sixth were seen once, and the ten largest hold approximately 10%. V lost 0 bases, J lost 8 bases, and 5 bases stayed unmatched. Germline-derived CDR1 and CDR2 are MNHNS and SASEGT. The CDR3 is 14 amino acids. Overall study results and limits: The authors offered the suggestion that each seasonal influenza vaccination recruits few new T cells.

Of note for this clonotype: Its antigen is currently unknown.

The specimen comprised PBMCs from blood, sampled approximately 12 days after vaccination. J is TRBJ2-7 and V is TRBV6-1; 9 bases line up with TRBD1. The TCR was taken from a man in his fifties who received an inactivated influenza vaccine. CDR3 region: CASSEAGTGSQQYF. The CDR3 DNA reads as TGTGCCAGCAGTGAAGCGGGGACAGGGAGCCAGCAGTACTTC.